This T cell receptor beta chain was captured by sequencing in a study of T cells in Graves' hyperthyroidism and ophthalmopathy. V shed 3 bases, J shed 7 bases, and the junction held 17 bases outside the gene matches. The CDR3 spans 18 residues. CDR1 and CDR2 (germline): MDHEN, SYDVKM. Using RNA transcripts as the source, TCR beta CDR3 regions were amplified. HTBI primers were employed in a first-round RT-PCR of the TCR CDR3. TCRdb re-called the multiplex PCR reads through MiXCR, storing one row per CDR3 protein. The sample holds fewer than 750,000 distinct CDR3 sequences, roughly 14% seen once. Clinical symptoms, serum thyroxine, TRAb, thyroid ultrasound and orbital computed tomography established diagnosis.

The genes are TRBV28 and TRBJ2-2; 7 bases align to TRBD2. Sequencing was carried out using blood. The TCR originated in a woman between 35 and 50 years old with Graves' ophthalmopathy. The CDR3 coding sequence is TGTGCCAGCAGTTTGGCCAAAAGGAGCGGGAAGATGTACGGGGAGCTGTTTTTT. Translated, it gives CASSLAKRSGKMYGELFF.